These 30 T cell receptor beta chains came from one sample sequenced in a study of OX40 agonist ivuxolimab in advanced cancers. Assay: immunoSEQ multiplex PCR; the TCRdb copy retains only in-frame clones and omits some. The table lists 40,000 to 60,000 clones, about nine tenths of them singletons. This specimen consisted of CD4+ or CD8+ T cells sorted from blood, obtained in a trial of the OX40 agonist ivuxolimab. These receptors came from an adult with an advanced solid tumor such as melanoma, head and neck, liver or kidney cancer.

The chain recombines TRBV6-6 with TRBJ1-2; a possible D gene is TRBD1 (5 bases). This CDR3 is 13 amino acids long. V dropped 2 bases and J dropped 3 bases, with 7 bases sitting between them. Germline CDR1 and CDR2: MNHNY and SVGAGI (reference sequence). Here the CDR3 DNA reads TGTGCCAGCAGTTACCAGGGCTACTATGGCTACACCTTC. This gives the protein CASSYQGYYGYTF.

J is TRBJ1-6 and V is TRBV5-4; unclear D gene. The V gene lost 2 bases and the J gene lost 4 bases, with 19 bases spanning the gap. The CDR3 length is 18 residues. CDR1 is SGHNT and CDR2 is YYREEE in the germline V gene (reference sequence). The CDR3 coding sequence is TGTGCCAGCAGCTTCCAAGACGTAAACCCCATTTATAATTCACCCCTCCACTTT. Translated, it gives CASSFQDVNPIYNSPLHF.

This chain connects TRBV19 to TRBJ1-2, with D maybe TRBD1 (6 bases). The germline V gene has CDR1 LNHDA and CDR2 SQIVND (reference sequence). V lost 9 bases and J 5 bases, leaving 13 bases between the germline ends. The CDR3 is 12 amino acids. The CDR3 here is CASKDRDYGYTF. CDR3 nucleotide sequence: TGTGCCAGCAAGGACAGAGATTATGGCTACACCTTC.

CDR3 bases: TGTGCCAGCAGCTTGGGGGCGGTGGGGGGATCCTACGAGCAGTACTTC. It yields the protein CASSLGAVGGSYEQYF. The V call is TRBV5-4, the J call TRBJ2-7; a possible D gene is TRBD2 (6 bases). Germline V gene sequence: CDR1 SGHNT, CDR2 YYREEE (reference sequence). V lost 0 bases to trimming and J lost 1 base, with 14 bases between them. The CDR3 sequence is 16 residues long.

The chain carries TRBV7-3 and TRBJ2-1; D is tentatively TRBD1 or TRBD2 (6 bases each). This CDR3 region has 17 residues. V lost 5 bases and J 2 bases, leaving 19 bases between the germline ends. Germline loops: CDR1 SGHTA, CDR2 FQGTGA. The CDR3 bases are TGTGCCAGCAGCCCCCAGGGCGGGACAACCCCCTACAATGAGCAGTTCTTC. The encoded protein is CASSPQGGTTPYNEQFF.

The V call is TRBV7-9, the J call TRBJ1-4, with D hard to call. V was trimmed by 1 base and J by 4 bases, leaving 13 bases between them. Germline assignment: CDR1 SEHNR and CDR2 FQNEAQ (reference sequence). The CDR3 spans 16 residues. CDR3 sequence: CASSLGVSQSNEKLFF. The CDR3 nucleotides are TGTGCCAGCAGCTTAGGTGTAAGCCAGAGTAATGAAAAACTGTTTTTT. The full variable domain, completed using reference TRBV7-9 and TRBJ1-4, is DTGVSQNPRHKITKRGQNVTFRCDPISEHNRLYWYRQTLGQGPEFLTYFQNEAQLEKSRLLSDRFSAERPKGSFSTLEIQRTEQGDSAMYLCASSLGVSQSNEKLFFGSGTQLSVL.

This chain connects TRBV10-1 to TRBJ2-3; 9 nucleotides line up with TRBD1. The CDR3 is 15 residues long. The germline CDR1 and CDR2 sequences are WNHNN and SYGVQD (reference sequence). Germline trimming cut 2 bases from V and 4 bases from J; bases unmatched to any gene: 4. For the CDR3, the DNA is TGCGCCAGCAGTGAGGGACAGGGGAAGGCAGATACGCAGTATTTT. Its translation: CASSEGQGKADTQYF.

This chain uses TRBV5-8 with TRBJ2-2; TRBD1 is a possible D gene (6 bases). The CDR3 consists of 15 residues. V was shortened by 3 bases and J by 4 bases, with 13 bases between the two germline ends. Looked up from germline, CDR1 is SGHTS and CDR2 is YDEGEE. The CDR3 DNA is TGTGCCAGCAGCTCGAAAACAGGGTTCACCGGGGAGCTGTTTTTT. It translates to CASSSKTGFTGELFF.

This clone was seen a few times. V and J are TRBV9 and TRBJ2-1; D uncertain. Germline CDR1 and CDR2: SGDLS and YYNGEE. The CDR3 extends over 12 amino acids. Trimming took off 2 bases at V and 8 bases at J, with 8 bases between the two ends. This CDR3 is CASSVVFYEQFF. The CDR3 nucleotides are TGTGCCAGCAGCGTTGTCTTCTATGAGCAGTTCTTC.

The chain links TRBV19 to TRBJ2-4, with D possibly being TRBD2 (5 bases). Germline loops: CDR1 LNHDA, CDR2 SQIVND (reference sequence). The CDR3 runs 13 residues. V shed 9 bases and J shed 0 bases, with 9 bases lying between them. Written as DNA, the CDR3 is TGTGCCAGCCTAGCTTTAGCCAAAAACATTCAGTACTTC. This sequence encodes CASLALAKNIQYF.

The chain is built from TRBV7-6 and TRBJ1-2; 7 bases map to TRBD1. The germline gives CDR1 SGHVS, CDR2 FNYEAQ. The J segment lost 3 bases and the V segment lost 5 bases, leaving 3 bases of the junction unmatched. The CDR3 spans 13 residues. DNA of the CDR3: TGTGCCAGCAGCCTGGGACAGTACTATGGCTACACCTTC. Encoded protein: CASSLGQYYGYTF.

The V and J genes are TRBV6-6 and TRBJ1-6; D gene ambiguous. Germline values: CDR1 MNHNY, CDR2 SVGAGI (reference sequence). V was clipped by 7 bases and J by 0 bases, with 10 bases between them. This CDR3 is built from 15 residues. DNA for the CDR3: TGTGCCAGCACCGGGATCAGCTCCTATAATTCACCCCTCCACTTT. Protein product: CASTGISSYNSPLHF.

V gene TRBV5-6 combines with J gene TRBJ2-3, with 9 bases that match TRBD2. Per the germline V gene, CDR1 is SGHDT and CDR2 is YYEEEE. The V gene end was trimmed by 0 bases and the J gene end by 6 bases; junction bases not matched to a gene: 2. The CDR3 covers 14 residues. The CDR3 nucleotides are TGTGCCAGCAGCTTGGTAGCGGGAGAGGATACGCAGTATTTT. This sequence encodes CASSLVAGEDTQYF.

This clone was recorded once. This chain links TRBV27 with TRBJ2-5; 10 nucleotides agree with TRBD1. The J call may be wrong; the DNA end is better matched by TRBJ2-7. CDR3 length: 14 amino acids. Germline V gives CDR1 MNHEY, CDR2 SMNVEV (reference sequence). As DNA, the CDR3 is TGTGCCAGCAGGACAGGGGGCTCAGTGAGCGAGCAGTACTTC. It encodes CASRTGGSVSEQYF.

This clone was detected only a few times. J is TRBJ1-4 and V is TRBV5-1; D gene uncertain. Trimming left V 4 bases short and J 7 bases short, with 14 bases between. In germline, CDR1 is SGHRS, CDR2 YFSETQ. The CDR3 consists of 14 residues. CDR3 sequence reads: CASSLTSAGEKLFF. The CDR3 DNA sequence: TGCGCCAGCAGCCTCACTTCTGCGGGTGAAAAACTGTTTTTT.

The V and J genes are TRBV30 and TRBJ1-2; D may be TRBD1 (5 bases). Germline CDR1 reads GTSNPN; CDR2 reads SVGIG (reference sequence). The CDR3 totals 15 residues. Trimming left V 3 bases short and J 8 bases short, with 22 bases between. The CDR3: CAWSRLRDPRRGYTF. DNA for the CDR3: TGTGCCTGGAGCCGACTTCGGGACCCCCGGCGGGGCTACACCTTC.

J is TRBJ2-3 and V is TRBV28; 10 bases map to TRBD2. The CDR3 totals 17 residues. V dropped 1 base and J dropped 2; count of bases not matched to a gene: 6. Germline V gives CDR1 MDHEN, CDR2 SYDVKM. In DNA, the CDR3 is TGTGCCAGCAGTTTATTATGGCTAGCGGGGGTCACAGATACGCAGTATTTT. Its translation: CASSLLWLAGVTDTQYF.

The CDR3 is CASSQERETQYF. The CDR3 nucleotides read TGCGCCAGCAGCCAAGAGCGCGAGACGCAGTATTTT. V and J are TRBV4-1 and TRBJ2-3, with D hard to call. The CDR3 is 12 amino acids. With 0 bases removed from V and 9 bases from J, the gap between germline ends came to 7 bases. Germline V CDR1 and CDR2: MGHRA, YSYEKL.

This rearrangement joins TRBV19 to TRBJ1-2, with D tentatively TRBD1 (6 bases). Germline V CDR1 and CDR2: LNHDA, SQIVND (reference sequence). V shed 5 bases and J shed 4 bases, with 17 bases lying between them. CDR3 size: 15 residues. CDR3 DNA sequence: TGTGCCAGTAGTCCGTACACGAGGGGGTCCTATGGCTACACCTTC. It encodes CASSPYTRGSYGYTF. The variable domain in full, completed from reference TRBV19 and TRBJ1-2, reads DGGITQSPKYLFRKEGQNVTLSCEQNLNHDAMYWYRQDPGQGLRLIYYSQIVNDFQKGDIAEGYSVSREKKESFPLTVTSAQKNPTAFYLCASSPYTRGSYGYTFGSGTRLTVV.

The chain carries TRBV2 and TRBJ1-2; 9 bases match TRBD1. This CDR3 region has 15 residues. Trimming removed 7 bases from V and 2 bases from J; junction bases left unmatched: 8. Germline V gene sequence: CDR1 SNHLY, CDR2 FYNNEI. DNA for the CDR3: TGTGCCAGCACTTGGGACAGGGAAGAGAACTATGGCTACACCTTC. Amino acids: CASTWDREENYGYTF.

V is TRBV10-3 and J is TRBJ1-1; possible D gene TRBD1, 5 bases. The germline V and J ends were trimmed by 6 bases and 4 bases, with 9 bases remaining between them. Germline CDR1 reads ENHRY; CDR2 reads SYGVKD. The CDR3 extends over 12 amino acids. As DNA, the CDR3 is TGTGCCATCAGAAGTGGGGCCACTGAAGCTTTCTTT. Translating gives CAIRSGATEAFF.

This clone was observed a few times. The CDR3, as DNA: TGTGCCAGCAGCCCAGGTCCCGATCAGCCCCAGCATTTT. Translation gives CASSPGPDQPQHF. The V call is TRBV7-7, the J call TRBJ1-5; the D is unclear. The V end lost 5 bases, the J end lost 5 bases, and 10 bases lay between the germline ends. The CDR3 totals 13 residues. Looked up from germline, CDR1 is SSHAT and CDR2 is FNYEAQ (reference sequence). The variable domain in full, with the rest retrieved from reference TRBV7-7 and TRBJ1-5, is GAGVSQSPRYKVTKRGQDVTLRCDPISSHATLYWYQQALGQGPEFLTYFNYEAQPDKSGLPSDRFSAERPEGSISTLTIQRTEQRDSAMYRCASSPGPDQPQHFGDGTRLSIL.

This chain joins TRBV7-3 and TRBJ1-1; the match to TRBD1 covers 8 bases. This CDR3 is 15 amino acids long. The V gene's germline CDR1 is SGHTA and CDR2 FQGTGA. Losses at the gene ends were 5 bases for V and 2 bases for J; bases not matched to a gene: 7. CDR3 bases: TGTGCCAGCAGCATAGGGGGGACAGGAAACACTGAAGCTTTCTTT. Translating gives CASSIGGTGNTEAFF.

The V and J genes are TRBV19 and TRBJ2-1; 13 positions match TRBD2. There are 16 residues in the CDR3. V was pared by 3 bases and J by 4 bases, with 3 bases of the junction left unmatched. Germline CDR1 reads LNHDA; CDR2 reads SQIVND (reference sequence). The DNA of the CDR3 is TGTGCCAGTAGTATGGGGACTAGCGGGACATACAATGAGCAGTTCTTC. It codes for CASSMGTSGTYNEQFF.

The chain has TRBV28 and TRBJ2-1; TRBD1 or TRBD2 may be the D gene (6 bases each). This CDR3 has 17 residues. V dropped 6 bases and J dropped 10 bases, with 28 bases sitting between them. CDR1 MDHEN and CDR2 SYDVKM come from the germline V gene. The CDR3 loop is CASSPRGLAGGLGEQFF. CDR3 DNA: TGTGCCAGCAGCCCCAGGGGACTTGCGGGTGGTTTGGGGGAGCAGTTCTTC.

The J gene is TRBJ2-5, the V gene TRBV27, with 12 nucleotides matching TRBD2. Germline V gene lookup returns CDR1 MNHEY and CDR2 SMNVEV (reference sequence). With V trimmed by 6 bases and J by 2 bases, 7 bases remained unmatched. The length of the CDR3 is 16 residues. The CDR3 protein is CASRPGLAGSQETQYF. DNA for the CDR3: TGTGCCAGCAGACCCGGACTAGCGGGGTCACAAGAGACCCAGTACTTC.

The chain recombines TRBV6-6 with TRBJ2-6; the D call may be TRBD1 or TRBD2 (7 bases each). Germline CDR1 is MNHNY and CDR2 is SVGAGI (reference sequence). The CDR3 is 15 residues long. With 10 bases removed from V and 3 bases from J, the gap between germline ends came to 16 bases. The CDR3 DNA sequence: TGTGCCATCAGGGGGGGCCGAGGTGGGGCCAACGTCCTGACTTTC. Amino acid sequence: CAIRGGRGGANVLTF.

This chain connects TRBV18 to TRBJ1-1, with a possible D match to TRBD1 (6 bases). CDR3 length: 15 amino acids. Germline values: CDR1 KGHSH, CDR2 LQKENI. The ends were cut back, 1 base at V and 5 bases at J, with 14 bases in the middle. CDR3 loop: CASSPRQAGGTEAFF. For the CDR3, the DNA is TGTGCCAGCTCACCACGACAGGCGGGGGGAACTGAAGCTTTCTTT.

V gene TRBV6-4 combines with J gene TRBJ2-3, with TRBD1 matching 9 bases. CDR1 is MRHNA, CDR2 SNTAGT, per germline. The CDR3 consists of 15 residues. J lost 2 bases, V lost 6 bases, and 6 bases had no gene match. The CDR3: CASSRGQGPTDTQYF. For the CDR3, the DNA is TGTGCCAGCAGCCGCGGACAGGGGCCCACAGATACGCAGTATTTT.

The chain couples TRBV29-1 to TRBJ2-7; 9 bases align to TRBD1. Germline lookup yields CDR1 SQVTM and CDR2 ANQGSEA. V was clipped by 1 base and J by 4 bases; unmatched bases: 5. The length of the CDR3 is 14 residues. The CDR3 DNA is TGCAGCGTTGAAGTGGAACAGGGGGCTTACGAGCAGTACTTC. Translating it yields CSVEVEQGAYEQYF.